This TCR beta chain was obtained from a study of T cell repertoires in ileal Crohn's disease. Study information: Surgery for a complication: stricturing in about 61%, penetrating in about 39%. Postoperative therapy was given to about half: approximately 10 thiopurines, roughly 20 anti-TNF agents. Study results and caveats: High-frequency clones were more common in sorted CD8 than CD4 cells. Endoscopic recurrence occurred in every patient whose clonality exceeded 26.8%.

V lost 4 bases to trimming and J lost 7 bases, with 11 bases between them. From germline, CDR1 is LGHNA and CDR2 YSLEER. The CDR3 spans 14 residues. The assay was immunoSEQ multiplex PCR, and TCRdb's table has in-frame clones only and misses some. The sample has some 16,000 clones; 83% are singletons. Remarks on this clone: What it binds is not known.

This receptor was taken from an adult with Crohn's disease. The V gene is TRBV4-3, the J gene TRBJ1-6; tentatively, D is TRBD1 (6 bases). The sample comprised ileal tissue. The CDR3 sequence is CASSLDSSNSPLHF. In DNA, the CDR3 is TGCGCCAGCAGCCTGGACAGTTCGAATTCACCCCTCCACTTT.